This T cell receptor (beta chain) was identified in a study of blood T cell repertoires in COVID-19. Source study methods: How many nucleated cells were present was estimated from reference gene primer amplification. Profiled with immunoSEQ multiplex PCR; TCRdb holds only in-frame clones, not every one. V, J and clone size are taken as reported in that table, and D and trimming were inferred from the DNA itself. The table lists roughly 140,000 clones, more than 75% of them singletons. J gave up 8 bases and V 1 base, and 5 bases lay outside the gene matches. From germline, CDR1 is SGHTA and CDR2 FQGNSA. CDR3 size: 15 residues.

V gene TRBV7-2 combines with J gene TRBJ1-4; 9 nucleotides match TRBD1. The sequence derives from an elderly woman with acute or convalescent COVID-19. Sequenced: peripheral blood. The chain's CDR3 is CASSLVGTGLEKLFF. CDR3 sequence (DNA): TGTGCCAGCAGCTTAGTGGGGACAGGGCTGGAAAAACTGTTTTTT.